What follows are 14 T cell receptor beta chains derived from one specimen sequenced in a study of identical twins. A single record per CDR3 protein comes from TCRdb applying MiXCR to the 5' RACE reads. The repertoire consists of 650,000 to 750,000 distinct CDR3 sequences, with 21% occurring once and the leading ten covering around 4.5%. This sample was shared with a second study, whose subject was T cells expressing NK-cell markers.

The sequenced sample consisted of PBMCs. These receptors all stem from a woman between 18 and 30 years old in good health.

V is TRBV20-1 and J is TRBJ2-5, with D maybe TRBD2 (6 bases). The CDR3 runs to 14 residues. Trimming shortened V by 0 bases and J by 4 bases, and 12 bases separated the two germline ends. Germline V lookup: CDR1 DFQATT, CDR2 SNEGSKA (reference sequence). The CDR3 DNA reads TGCAGTGCTAGAGATCCGGGAGCGGGAGAGACCCAGTACTTC. This gives the protein CSARDPGAGETQYF.

This clonotype turned up a few times. A read error may account for a junction end that differs from germline. The V and J genes are TRBV11-2 and TRBJ2-7, with D perhaps TRBD2 (5 bases). The CDR3 has 11 amino acids. CDR1 and CDR2 (germline): SGHAT, FQNNGV. The CDR3 coding sequence is TGTGCCAGCAGCGCCCACATCCAGGAGGACTTC. Protein: CASSAHIQEDF.

J is TRBJ2-3 and V is TRBV10-3; perhaps TRBD1 as D (6 bases). The CDR3 is 10 residues long. CDR1 and CDR2 from the germline V gene are ENHRY and SYGVKD. V gave up 10 bases and J gave up 6 bases, with 8 bases separating them. DNA for the CDR3: TGTGCCACCCAGGGGGATACGCAGTATTTT. This sequence encodes CATQGDTQYF.

This clonotype was counted only a few times. The CDR3: CASSLGPAGLGYEQYF. As DNA, the CDR3 is TGTGCCAGCAGTTTAGGACCCGCGGGACTAGGCTACGAGCAGTACTTC. This chain links TRBV12-3 or TRBV12-4 with TRBJ2-7; 8 bases align to TRBD2. J was trimmed by 3 bases and V by 1 base; bases with no gene match: 8. The CDR3 is 16 amino acids.

The chain joins TRBV4-1 to TRBJ2-2; TRBD1 is a possible D gene (5 bases). With 1 base removed from V and 0 bases from J, the gap between germline ends came to 18 bases. The CDR3 consists of 19 residues. Germline V gene data show CDR1 as MGHRA and CDR2 as YSYEKL. In DNA form, the CDR3 reads TGCGCCAGCAGCCAAGCTCCGGGTTGGGGCGCCGCGAACACCGGGGAGCTGTTTTTT. This codes for CASSQAPGWGAANTGELFF.

V usage is TRBV6-6 and J usage is TRBJ1-1; TRBD1 might be the D (5 bases). V lost 11 bases to trimming and J lost 3 bases, with 10 bases between them. In germline, CDR1 is MNHNY, CDR2 SVGAGI (reference sequence). This CDR3 has 11 residues. The CDR3 DNA sequence: TGTGCCGCCCGACAGTACACTGAAGCTTTCTTT. Its translation: CAARQYTEAFF.

The chain recombines TRBV5-1 with TRBJ2-7; D possibly corresponds to TRBD1 (5 bases). V was trimmed by 0 bases and J by 3 bases, leaving 10 bases between them. The CDR3 extends over 14 amino acids. Germline V gene lookup returns CDR1 SGHRS and CDR2 YFSETQ. The CDR3 loop reads CASSLGQKFYEQYF. CDR3 nucleotide sequence: TGCGCCAGCAGCTTGGGACAGAAATTCTACGAGCAGTACTTC.

V and J are TRBV23-1 and TRBJ1-2; D ambiguous. TRBV23-1 is treated as an ORF (open reading frame) with a function not yet certain. The V gene lost 5 bases and the J gene lost 3 bases, with 7 bases spanning the gap. This CDR3 has 12 amino acids. CDR3 sequence reads: CASSNLDYGYTF. CDR3 in DNA: TGCGCCAGCAGTAATCTTGACTATGGCTACACCTTC.

The CDR3 region has the DNA TGTGCCAGCAGGTTCAGTACGACAGGGGTTGCAGATACGCAGTATTTT. This sequence encodes CASRFSTTGVADTQYF. The rearrangement links TRBV6-2 or TRBV6-3 to TRBJ2-3, with TRBD1 matching over 8 bases. This CDR3 spans 16 amino acids. Germline CDR1 and CDR2: MNHEY and SVGEGT. V was pared by 6 bases and J by 4 bases, with 12 bases of the junction left unmatched.

The chain is built from TRBV7-8 and TRBJ2-1; a possible D gene is TRBD2 (6 bases). Looked up from germline, CDR1 is SGHVS and CDR2 is FQNEAQ. Trimming took off 5 bases at V and 4 bases at J, with 21 bases between the two ends. CDR3 length equals 17 residues. The CDR3 region has the DNA TGTGCCAGCAGCGCCGGGCCCTCGCGGAGGGAATACAATGAGCAGTTCTTC. It yields the protein CASSAGPSRREYNEQFF.

This clonotype was counted between two and nine times. J is TRBJ1-1 and V is TRBV29-1; TRBD1 is a possible D gene (5 bases). This CDR3 is built from 12 residues. Germline values: CDR1 SQVTM, CDR2 ANQGSEA. V lost 6 bases and J lost 2, with 10 bases in between. The CDR3 loop reads CSVGRGNTEAFF. The CDR3 nucleotides read TGCAGCGTCGGGAGGGGAAACACTGAAGCTTTCTTT. The variable domain in full, with the rest retrieved from reference TRBV29-1 and TRBJ1-1, is SAVISQKPSRDICQRGTSLTIQCQVDSQVTMMFWYRQQPGQSLTLIATANQGSEATYESGFVIDKFPISRPNLTFSTLTVSNMSPEDSSIYLCSVGRGNTEAFFGQGTRLTVV.

This clonotype was picked up a small number of times. The chain has TRBV6-1 and TRBJ2-6; D not certain. The ends were cut back, 6 bases at V and 1 base at J, with 19 bases in the middle. The CDR3 consists of 18 residues. Germline CDR1 and CDR2: MNHNS and SASEGT. DNA for the CDR3: TGTGCCAGCAGGGCACCCGGCAGCTCGACATCTGGGGCCAACGTCCTGACTTTC. Its translation is CASRAPGSSTSGANVLTF.

This clonotype was picked up a small number of times. V usage is TRBV20-1 and J usage is TRBJ2-7; D gene uncertain. Trimming removed 3 bases from V and 6 bases from J, with 24 bases in between. In germline, CDR1 is DFQATT, CDR2 SNEGSKA (reference sequence). This CDR3 is built from 16 residues. The CDR3 coding sequence is TGCAGTGCTAGTGCGATATCTCCCAAACCTTCTCTCGAGCAGTACTTC. Encoded protein: CSASAISPKPSLEQYF.

The rearrangement joins TRBV5-1 to TRBJ2-5; TRBD2 matches 13 bases. Trimming took 4 bases from V and 5 from J; bases not matched to a gene: 8. The CDR3 is 16 amino acids. Germline V lookup: CDR1 SGHRS, CDR2 YFSETQ. The CDR3 loop reads CASSPNQGLAGETQYF. The CDR3 nucleotides are TGCGCCAGCAGCCCGAACCAGGGACTAGCGGGGGAGACCCAGTACTTC.